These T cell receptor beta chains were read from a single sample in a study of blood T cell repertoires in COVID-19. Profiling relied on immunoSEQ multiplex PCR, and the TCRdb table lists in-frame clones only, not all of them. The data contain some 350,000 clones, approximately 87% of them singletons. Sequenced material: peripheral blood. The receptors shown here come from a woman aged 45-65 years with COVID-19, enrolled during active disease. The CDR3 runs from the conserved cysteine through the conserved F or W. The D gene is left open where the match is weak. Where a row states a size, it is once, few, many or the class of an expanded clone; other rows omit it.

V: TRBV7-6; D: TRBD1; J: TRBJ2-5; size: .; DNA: TGTGCCAGCAGCTCAAGGACAGGGGGCTTGGAGACCCAGTACTTC; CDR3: CASSSRTGGLETQYF
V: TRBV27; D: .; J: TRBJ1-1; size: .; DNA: TGTGCCAGCAGTTTAGAGGCAGTTCCGAACACTGAAGCTTTCTTT; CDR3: CASSLEAVPNTEAFF
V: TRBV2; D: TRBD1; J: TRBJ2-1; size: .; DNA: TGTGCCAGCAGTGAAAAGACAGGGGGACGGAATGAGCAGTTCTTC; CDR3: CASSEKTGGRNEQFF
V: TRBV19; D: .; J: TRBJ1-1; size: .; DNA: TGTGCCAGTACCTTAAATGTTGGAGGCACTGAAGCTTTCTTT; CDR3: CASTLNVGGTEAFF
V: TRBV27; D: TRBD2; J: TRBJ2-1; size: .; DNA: TGTGCCAGCAGTACCCTAGCGGGTGCTCGGAGAAATGAGCAGTTCTTC; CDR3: CASSTLAGARRNEQFF
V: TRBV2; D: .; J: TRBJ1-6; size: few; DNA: TGTGCCAGCAGTCCCCAGGGAGGGGCGGGTTCACCCCTCCACTTT; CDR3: CASSPQGGAGSPLHF
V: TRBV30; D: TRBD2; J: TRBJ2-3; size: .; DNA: TGTGCCTGGACCAGCGGGACCACAGATACGCAGTATTTT; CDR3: CAWTSGTTDTQYF
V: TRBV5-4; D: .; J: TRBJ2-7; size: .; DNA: TGTGCCAGCAGCTTGGCGATAGACAGCTACGAGCAGTACTTC; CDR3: CASSLAIDSYEQYF
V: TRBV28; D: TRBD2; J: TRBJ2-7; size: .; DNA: TGTGCCAGCAGTCAAGCGGGAGGGCCCTACGAGCAGTACTTC; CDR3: CASSQAGGPYEQYF
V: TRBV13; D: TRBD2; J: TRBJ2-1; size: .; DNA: TGTGCCAGCAGCTTAGGGACTAGCGGATACAATGAGCAGTTCTTC; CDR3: CASSLGTSGYNEQFF
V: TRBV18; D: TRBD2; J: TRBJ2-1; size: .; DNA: TGTGCCAGCTCACCAGCCCAGAGCCTAGCGGGAGGCTATGAGCAGTTCTTC; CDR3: CASSPAQSLAGGYEQFF
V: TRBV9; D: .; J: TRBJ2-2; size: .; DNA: TGTGCCAGCAGCGTAGGGAGGGCGTCGGGGGAGCTGTTTTTT; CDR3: CASSVGRASGELFF
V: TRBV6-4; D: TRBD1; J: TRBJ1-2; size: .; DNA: TGTGCCAGCAGTGACTCCCGACAGGGCGGGTATGGCTACACCTTC; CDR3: CASSDSRQGGYGYTF
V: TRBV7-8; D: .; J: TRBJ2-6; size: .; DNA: TGTGCCAGCAGCTCCCGACACTCTGGGGCCAACGTCCTGACTTTC; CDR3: CASSSRHSGANVLTF
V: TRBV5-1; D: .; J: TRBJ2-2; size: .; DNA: TGCGCCAGCAGCGGAGCGAACACCGGGGAGCTGTTTTTT; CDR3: CASSGANTGELFF
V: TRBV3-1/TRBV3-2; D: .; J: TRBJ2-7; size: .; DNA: TGTGCCAGCAGCCAAGACCCCCACTACGAGCAGTACTTC; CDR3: CASSQDPHYEQYF
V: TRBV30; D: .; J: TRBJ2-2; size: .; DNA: TGTGCCTGGAGTGTACAGCGGGACACCGGGGAGCTGTTTTTT; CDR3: CAWSVQRDTGELFF
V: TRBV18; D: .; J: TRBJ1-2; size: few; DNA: TGTGCCAGCTCACCCTCGAATTGGGCTGGGTATGGCTACACCTTC; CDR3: CASSPSNWAGYGYTF
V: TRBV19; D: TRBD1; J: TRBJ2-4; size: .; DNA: TGTGCCAGTAGGAGCAGGGGGTCGGTCAAAAACATTCAGTACTTC; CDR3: CASRSRGSVKNIQYF
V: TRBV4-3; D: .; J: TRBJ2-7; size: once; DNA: TGCGCCAGCAGCCAATTCGAGGGCTACGAGCAGTACTTC; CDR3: CASSQFEGYEQYF
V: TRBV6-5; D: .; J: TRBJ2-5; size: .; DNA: TGTGCCAGCAGTTATTACAGTCAAGAGACCCAGTACTTC; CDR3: CASSYYSQETQYF
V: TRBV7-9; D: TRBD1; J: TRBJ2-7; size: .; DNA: TGTGCCAGCAGCCGGGGGTTGGGACAGGCATCCTACGAGCAGTACTTC; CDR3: CASSRGLGQASYEQYF
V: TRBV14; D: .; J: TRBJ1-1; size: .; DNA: TGTGCCAGCAGCCTTCAGGGTTCCGGTGAAGCTTTCTTT; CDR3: CASSLQGSGEAFF
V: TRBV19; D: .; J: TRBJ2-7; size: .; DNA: TGTGCCAGTAGTGTTTGGGGGCAGAGCTCCTACGAGCAGTACTTC; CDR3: CASSVWGQSSYEQYF
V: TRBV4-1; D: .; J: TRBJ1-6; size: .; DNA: TGCGCCAGCAGCCAAGATCCTCCCGGGGGATATTCACCCCTCCACTTT; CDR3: CASSQDPPGGYSPLHF
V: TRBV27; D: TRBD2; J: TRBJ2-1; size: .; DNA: TGTGCCAGCAGTTTATCGCTTACCCCAGCGGGGGAGCAGTTCTTC; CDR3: CASSLSLTPAGEQFF
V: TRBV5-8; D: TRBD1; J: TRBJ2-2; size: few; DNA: TGTGCCAGCAGCTCGAGGGGGCAACGCGCCGGGGAGCTGTTTTTT; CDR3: CASSSRGQRAGELFF
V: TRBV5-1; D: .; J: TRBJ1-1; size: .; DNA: TGCGCCAGCAGCTTGAATCAGGGCTGGACTGAAGCTTTCTTT; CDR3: CASSLNQGWTEAFF
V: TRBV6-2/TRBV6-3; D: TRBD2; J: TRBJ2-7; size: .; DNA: TGTGCCAGCAGTTCACTAGCGGGAGACAGGGAGCAGTACTTC; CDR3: CASSSLAGDREQYF
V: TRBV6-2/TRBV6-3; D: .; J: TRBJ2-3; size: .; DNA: TGTGCCAGCAGTTACTCTAGCGGTAGCACAGATACGCAGTATTTT; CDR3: CASSYSSGSTDTQYF
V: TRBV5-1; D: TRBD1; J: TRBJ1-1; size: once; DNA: TGCGCCAGCAGCGTGAAGGGGGCGGGCAGGAGCACTGAAGCTTTCTTT; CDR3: CASSVKGAGRSTEAFF
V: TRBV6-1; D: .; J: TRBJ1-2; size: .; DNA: TGTGCCAGCAGTGAAGCGCTACAGGGTGACGGCTACACCTTC; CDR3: CASSEALQGDGYTF
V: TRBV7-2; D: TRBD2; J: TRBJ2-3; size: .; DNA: TGTGCCAGCAGCCAAAAAGCGGGATTCACAGATACGCAGTATTTT; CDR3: CASSQKAGFTDTQYF
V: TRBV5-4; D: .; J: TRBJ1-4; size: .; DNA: TGTGCCAGCAGCGGGGGGGCCCTAAATGAAAAACTGTTTTTT; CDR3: CASSGGALNEKLFF
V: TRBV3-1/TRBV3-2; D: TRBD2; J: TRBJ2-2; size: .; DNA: TGTGCCAGCAGCCAAGCCGGGACTAAGAACACCGGGGAGCTGTTTTTT; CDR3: CASSQAGTKNTGELFF
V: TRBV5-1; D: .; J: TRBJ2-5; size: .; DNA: TGCGCCAGCAGCTCTTCGACAGGCGGTGAGACCCAGTACTTC; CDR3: CASSSSTGGETQYF
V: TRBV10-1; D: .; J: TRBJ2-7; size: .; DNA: TGCGCCAGCAGACGGTACAGGTTAAACGAGCAGTACTTC; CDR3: CASRRYRLNEQYF
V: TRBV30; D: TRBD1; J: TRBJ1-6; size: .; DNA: TGTGCCTGGAGGCCGCAGGGGGAATCACCCCTCCACTTT; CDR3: CAWRPQGESPLHF
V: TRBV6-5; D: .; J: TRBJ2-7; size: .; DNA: TGTGCCAGCAGTTATGCGGATAGGTACGAGCAGTACTTC; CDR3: CASSYADRYEQYF
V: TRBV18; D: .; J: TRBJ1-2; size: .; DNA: TGTGCCAGCCGGGCGGGTTCCAATAACTATGGCTACACCTTC; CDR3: CASRAGSNNYGYTF
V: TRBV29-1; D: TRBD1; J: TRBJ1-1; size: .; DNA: TGCAGCGGTCTCACAGGGGGCCTGAACACTGAAGCTTTCTTT; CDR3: CSGLTGGLNTEAFF
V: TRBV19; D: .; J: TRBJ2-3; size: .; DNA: TGTGCCAGTAGCTTCACAGATACGCAGTATTTT; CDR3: CASSFTDTQYF
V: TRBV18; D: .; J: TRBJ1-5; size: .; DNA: TGTGCCAGCTCAGCTACCGCAGGGGGCAATCAGCCCCAGCATTTT; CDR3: CASSATAGGNQPQHF
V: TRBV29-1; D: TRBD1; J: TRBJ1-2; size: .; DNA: TGCAGCGTTCTGGACAGGGGTTACACCTTC; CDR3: CSVLDRGYTF
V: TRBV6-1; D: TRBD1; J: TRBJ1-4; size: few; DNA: TGTGCCAGCAGTGAAGAGAGCGGGACAGGGGCTGAAAAACTGTTTTTT; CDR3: CASSEESGTGAEKLFF
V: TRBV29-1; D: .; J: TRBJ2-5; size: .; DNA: TGCAGCGTCAGGGGTTCATTCCAAGAGACCCAGTACTTC; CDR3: CSVRGSFQETQYF
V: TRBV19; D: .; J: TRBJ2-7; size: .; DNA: TGTGCCAGTAGTATTGCGCAATTCTCCTACGAGCAGTACTTC; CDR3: CASSIAQFSYEQYF
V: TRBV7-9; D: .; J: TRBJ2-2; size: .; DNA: TGTGCCAGCTCACCTGGGGAGACCGGGGAGCTGTTTTTT; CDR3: CASSPGETGELFF
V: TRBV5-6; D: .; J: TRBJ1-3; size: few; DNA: TGTGCCAGCAGCTTGTTGTCCTCCTCTGGAAACACCATATATTTT; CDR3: CASSLLSSSGNTIYF